This T cell receptor beta chain was sequenced in a study of Ad26.COV2.S vaccination and SARS-CoV-2 variants. Repertoires were generated with immunoSEQ multiplex PCR, while TCRdb's copy carries only in-frame clones and drops some. The top ten clones hold over 1.3% of a sample with about 680,000 clones, more than 70% of them seen once. Regarding this clone: Its antigen remains unknown.

V lost 4 bases and J lost 5; bases outside the gene matches: 4. The CDR3 has 14 amino acids. Germline V lookup: CDR1 MNHEY, CDR2 SVGAGI. The sample's treatment: around 19 received Ad26.COV2.S at low or high dose, single or two shots; about 5 received placebo; per-sample allocation not given. Sampling happened 63 days after the first vaccine or placebo injection. Expression of Wuhan-strain SARS-CoV-2 spike came from the Ad26 vector that formed the vaccine. Broader study findings: Vaccinees showed greater spike-specific TCR breadth than placebo recipients. Estimates derived from TCR breadth and depth analyses may have underestimated total T cell responses. Non-spike TCR breadth was similar in vaccine and placebo recipients.

The receptor was isolated from a person between 18 and 60 years old who received the Ad26.COV2.S COVID-19 vaccine or a placebo. Sequenced here: peripheral blood, sampled in a trial of Ad26.COV2.S vaccine versus placebo. This chain joins TRBV6-5 and TRBJ2-1; 8 bases fit TRBD2. CDR3 sequence: CASSSGGGNNEQFF. CDR3 DNA: TGTGCCAGCAGTTCGGGGGGGGGAAACAATGAGCAGTTCTTC.